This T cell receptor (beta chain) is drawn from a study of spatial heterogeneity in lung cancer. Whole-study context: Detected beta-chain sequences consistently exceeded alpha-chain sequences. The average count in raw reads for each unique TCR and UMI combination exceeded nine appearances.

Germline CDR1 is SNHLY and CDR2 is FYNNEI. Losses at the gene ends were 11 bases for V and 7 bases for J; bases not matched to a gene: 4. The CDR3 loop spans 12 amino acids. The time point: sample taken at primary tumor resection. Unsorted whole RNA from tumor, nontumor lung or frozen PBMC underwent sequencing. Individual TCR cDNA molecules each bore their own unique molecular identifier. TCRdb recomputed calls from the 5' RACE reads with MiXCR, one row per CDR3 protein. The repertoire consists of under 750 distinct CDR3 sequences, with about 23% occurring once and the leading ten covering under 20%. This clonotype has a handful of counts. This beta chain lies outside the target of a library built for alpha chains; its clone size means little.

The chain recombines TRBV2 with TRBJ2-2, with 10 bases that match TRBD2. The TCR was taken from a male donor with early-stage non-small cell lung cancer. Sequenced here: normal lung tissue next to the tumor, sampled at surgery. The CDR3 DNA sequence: TGTGCCGAAGCGGGGGGGGACGGGGAGCTGTTTTTT. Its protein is CAEAGGDGELFF.